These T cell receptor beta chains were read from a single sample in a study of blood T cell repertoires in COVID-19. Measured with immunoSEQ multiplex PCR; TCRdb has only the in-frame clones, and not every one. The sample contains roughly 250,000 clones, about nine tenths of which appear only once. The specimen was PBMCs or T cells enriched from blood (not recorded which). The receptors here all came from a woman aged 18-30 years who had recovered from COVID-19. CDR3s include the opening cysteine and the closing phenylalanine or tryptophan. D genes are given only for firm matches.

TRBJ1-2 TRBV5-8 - TGTGCCAGCAGTCAAAGGTCTGCTAGGCAGGGATCTAACTATGGCTACACCTTC CASSQRSARQGSNYGYTF
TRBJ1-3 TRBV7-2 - TGTGCCAGCAGCTTAAGGGCAAAAGGGGGTGACGGAAACACCATATATTTT CASSLRAKGGDGNTIYF
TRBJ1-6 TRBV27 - TGTGCCAGCAGTCTAAAGGTCAACGCGGGGAGCTTCGCTTCACCCCTCCACTTT CASSLKVNAGSFASPLHF
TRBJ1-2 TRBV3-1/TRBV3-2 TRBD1 TGTGCCAGCAGCCCCCGAGGGGGCAGCGGCTACACCTTC CASSPRGGSGYTF
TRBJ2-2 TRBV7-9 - TGTGCCAGCAGGCCAGGGGCCGGGGAGCTGTTTTTT CASRPGAGELFF
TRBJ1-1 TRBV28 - TGTGCCAGCGGCCCAGGGACTGAAGCTTTCTTT CASGPGTEAFF
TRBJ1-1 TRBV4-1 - TGCGCCAGCAGCCAAGAACACAGGACTGAAGCTTTCTTT CASSQEHRTEAFF
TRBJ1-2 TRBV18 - TGTGCCAGCTCACCACCCTCGGTCCAGGGAAGCTATGGCTACACCTTC CASSPPSVQGSYGYTF
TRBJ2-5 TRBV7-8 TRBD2 TGTGCCAGCAGCTTACTAGCGGGAGTAAAAGAGACCCAGTACTTC CASSLLAGVKETQYF
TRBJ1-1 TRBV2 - TGTGCCAGCAGCGCAGGTGAAGCTTTCTTT CASSAGEAFF